This TCR beta chain appears in the sequencing data of a study of human T cells and chemical hapten exposure. Stated time point: patch test 1, 2 weeks after DPC sensitization. Treatment of the sample: therapeutic diphenylcyclopropenone sensitization with weekly scalp DPC. TCRdb passed the RACE reads through MiXCR, listing each CDR3 protein once. The sample consists of around 120,000 distinct CDR3 sequences, roughly an eighth of them appearing once. Germline CDR1 and CDR2: MGHRA and YSYEKL. V was cut by 4 bases and J by 2 bases, with 14 bases left in between. The CDR3 spans 15 residues. The input for sequencing was whole blood, taken in connection with sensitization to the hapten diphenylcyclopropenone (DPC). The TCR sequence derives from a man younger than 30 with alopecia areata. Some clones in this sample may be carry-over from other donors' samples. The rearrangement joins TRBV4-1 to TRBJ1-2, with D tentatively TRBD1 (5 bases). Here the CDR3 DNA reads TGCGCCAGCAGCCGGACCGGGACCGTAAACTATGGCTACACCTTC. Protein sequence: CASSRTGTVNYGYTF.